This T cell receptor (beta chain) was captured in a study of CD8 T cell repertoires and HIV-1 epitope variants. Study context: Twenty-five autologous and known Gag and Nef epitope variant peptides each stimulated T cells separately. Overall study results and limits: The TAALDMSHF plasma variant had no responses, unlike KF9 (about five clonotypes) and HW9 (one). Of about 10 antigen-specific beta clonotypes, over five appeared to cross-react with escape variants.

This clone has only one observation. The antigen remains undetermined. Assay: immunoSEQ multiplex PCR; the TCRdb copy retains only in-frame clones and omits some. The profile shows a few thousand clones, about three fifths of them singletons. J gave up 10 bases and V 0 bases, and 3 bases lay outside the gene matches. The CDR3 has 13 amino acids. Germline CDR1 reads LNHNV; CDR2 reads YYDKDF (reference sequence). The J gene is TRBJ1-5, the V gene TRBV15; 7 bases match TRBD1. Specimen: cultured CD8+ T cells derived from PBMCs. This receptor was taken from a male donor with HIV. The CDR3 is CATSRDRGLPQHF. Written as DNA, the CDR3 is TGTGCCACCAGCAGAGATAGGGGGCTACCCCAGCATTTT.